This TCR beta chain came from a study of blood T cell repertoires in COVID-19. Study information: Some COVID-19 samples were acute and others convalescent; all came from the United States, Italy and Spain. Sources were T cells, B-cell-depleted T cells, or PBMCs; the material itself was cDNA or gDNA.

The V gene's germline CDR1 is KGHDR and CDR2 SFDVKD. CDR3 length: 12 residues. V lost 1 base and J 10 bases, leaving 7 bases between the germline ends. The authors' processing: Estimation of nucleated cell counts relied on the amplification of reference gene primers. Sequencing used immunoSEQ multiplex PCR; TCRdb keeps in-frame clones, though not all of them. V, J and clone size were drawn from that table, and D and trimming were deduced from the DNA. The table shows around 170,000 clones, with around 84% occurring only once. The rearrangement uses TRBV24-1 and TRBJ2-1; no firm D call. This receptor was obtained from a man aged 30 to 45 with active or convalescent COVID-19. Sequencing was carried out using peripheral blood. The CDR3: CATSDFSEEQFF. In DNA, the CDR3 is TGTGCCACCAGTGATTTTTCCGAGGAGCAGTTCTTC.